The next 7 T cell receptor beta chains were all read from a single sample in a study of radiotherapy plus CTLA-4 blockade in lung cancer. Generated by immunoSEQ multiplex PCR, the TCRdb table keeps only in-frame clones and is missing some. The sample holds approximately 80,000 clones, roughly 80% seen once. The sequencing here drew on peripheral blood, taken from a patient treated with radiotherapy plus ipilimumab. The receptors come from a human donor with non-small cell lung cancer whose response to radiotherapy plus ipilimumab could not be evaluated.

This clone was seen only a few times. The chain is built from TRBV5-1 and TRBJ1-5; TRBD1 matches at 8 bases. The germline V gene has CDR1 SGHRS and CDR2 YFSETQ. CDR3 length: 14 residues. V lost 4 bases and J lost 6; bases outside the gene matches: 6. The CDR3 is CASSRTGIGQPQHF. The CDR3, as DNA: TGCGCCAGCAGCAGGACAGGGATCGGTCAGCCCCAGCATTTT.

The V gene is TRBV6-5, the J gene TRBJ1-1; weak D call: TRBD1 (5 bases). The CDR3 sequence is 14 residues long. V lost 4 bases and J lost 0, with 9 bases in between. Germline V gives CDR1 MNHEY, CDR2 SVGAGI. CDR3 sequence: CASSSRGMNTEAFF. For the CDR3, the DNA is TGTGCCAGCAGTTCTAGGGGAATGAACACTGAAGCTTTCTTT.

The chain joins TRBV7-9 to TRBJ2-7; no reliable D call. The CDR3 is 13 residues long. Trimming left V 5 bases short and J 4 bases short, with 12 bases between. CDR1 is SEHNR, CDR2 FQNEAQ, per germline (reference sequence). The CDR3 loop reads CASSPPHWYEQYF. CDR3 DNA: TGTGCCAGCAGCCCGCCCCACTGGTACGAGCAGTACTTC. The complete variable domain, with remaining parts taken from reference TRBV7-9 and TRBJ2-7, reads DTGVSQNPRHKITKRGQNVTFRCDPISEHNRLYWYRQTLGQGPEFLTYFQNEAQLEKSRLLSDRFSAERPKGSFSTLEIQRTEQGDSAMYLCASSPPHWYEQYFGPGTRLTVT.

This clone was found a few times. The rearrangement uses TRBV19 and TRBJ1-5; TRBD1 matches at 7 bases. The CDR3 has 14 amino acids. Germline lookup yields CDR1 LNHDA and CDR2 SQIVND (reference sequence). J lost 4 bases, V lost 6 bases, and 6 bases had no gene match. The CDR3 nucleotides are TGTGCCAGTAGACGTTGGGACAGTAATCAGCCCCAGCATTTT. Translation: CASRRWDSNQPQHF.

This clone turned up a few times. CDR3 sequence reads: CASSEAGLAGGPKNEQYF. The CDR3 DNA reads as TGTGCCAGCAGCGAGGCGGGACTAGCGGGAGGGCCGAAGAACGAGCAGTACTTC. This rearrangement joins TRBV21-1 to TRBJ2-7; the table's D call, TRBD2, has no DNA check behind it. TRBV21-1 is given as a pseudogene. CDR3 length: 18 residues.

This clone was found once. The chain recombines TRBV11-2 with TRBJ2-2, with D possibly being TRBD2 (6 bases). V shed 4 bases and J shed 2 bases, with 11 bases lying between them. The CDR3 length is 15 residues. CDR1 SGHAT and CDR2 FQNNGV come from the germline V gene. The CDR3 is CASSWGSGNTGELFF. The CDR3 region has the DNA TGTGCCAGCAGCTGGGGTAGCGGTAACACCGGGGAGCTGTTTTTT. The full variable domain, rest sourced from reference TRBV11-2 and TRBJ2-2, is EAGVAQSPRYKIIEKRQSVAFWCNPISGHATLYWYQQILGQGPKLLIQFQNNGVVDDSQLPKDRFSAERLKGVDSTLKIQPAKLEDSAVYLCASSWGSGNTGELFFGEGSRLTVL.

This rearrangement joins TRBV7-2 to TRBJ2-3, with D possibly TRBD1 on 5 matching bases. The germline CDR1 and CDR2 sequences are SGHTA and FQGNSA. The V and J ends lost 3 bases and 4 bases respectively, with 17 bases between them. The CDR3 length is 16 residues. CDR3 region: CASSFFWRREADTQYF. The CDR3 region has the DNA TGTGCCAGCAGCTTTTTTTGGCGCAGGGAAGCAGATACGCAGTATTTT.